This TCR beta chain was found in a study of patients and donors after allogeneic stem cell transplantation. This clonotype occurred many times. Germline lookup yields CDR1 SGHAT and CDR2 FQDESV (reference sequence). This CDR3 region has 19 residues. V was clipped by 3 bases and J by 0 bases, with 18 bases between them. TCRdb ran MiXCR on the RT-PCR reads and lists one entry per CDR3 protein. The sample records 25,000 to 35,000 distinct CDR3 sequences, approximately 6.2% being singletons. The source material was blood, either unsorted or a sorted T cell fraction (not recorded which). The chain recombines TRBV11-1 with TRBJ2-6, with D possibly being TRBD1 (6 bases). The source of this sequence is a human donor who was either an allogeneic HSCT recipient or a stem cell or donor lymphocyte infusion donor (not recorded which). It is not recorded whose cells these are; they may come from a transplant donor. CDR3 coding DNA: TGTGCCAGCAGCTTTCCCCGGACAGACCCGAGCTCTGGGGCCAACGTCCTGACTTTC. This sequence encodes CASSFPRTDPSSGANVLTF.